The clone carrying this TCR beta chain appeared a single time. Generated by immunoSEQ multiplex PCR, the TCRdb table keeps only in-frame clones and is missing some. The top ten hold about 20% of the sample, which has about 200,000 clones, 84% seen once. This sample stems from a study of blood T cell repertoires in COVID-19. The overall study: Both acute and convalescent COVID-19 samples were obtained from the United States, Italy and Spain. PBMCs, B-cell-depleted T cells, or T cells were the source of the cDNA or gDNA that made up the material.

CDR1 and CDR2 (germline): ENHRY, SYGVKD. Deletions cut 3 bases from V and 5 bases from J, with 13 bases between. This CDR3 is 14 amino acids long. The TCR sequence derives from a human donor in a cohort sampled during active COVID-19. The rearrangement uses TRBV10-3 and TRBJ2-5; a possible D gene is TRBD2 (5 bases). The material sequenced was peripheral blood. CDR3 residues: CAISDEGRTETQYF. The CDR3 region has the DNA TGTGCCATCAGTGATGAGGGTCGGACGGAGACCCAGTACTTC.